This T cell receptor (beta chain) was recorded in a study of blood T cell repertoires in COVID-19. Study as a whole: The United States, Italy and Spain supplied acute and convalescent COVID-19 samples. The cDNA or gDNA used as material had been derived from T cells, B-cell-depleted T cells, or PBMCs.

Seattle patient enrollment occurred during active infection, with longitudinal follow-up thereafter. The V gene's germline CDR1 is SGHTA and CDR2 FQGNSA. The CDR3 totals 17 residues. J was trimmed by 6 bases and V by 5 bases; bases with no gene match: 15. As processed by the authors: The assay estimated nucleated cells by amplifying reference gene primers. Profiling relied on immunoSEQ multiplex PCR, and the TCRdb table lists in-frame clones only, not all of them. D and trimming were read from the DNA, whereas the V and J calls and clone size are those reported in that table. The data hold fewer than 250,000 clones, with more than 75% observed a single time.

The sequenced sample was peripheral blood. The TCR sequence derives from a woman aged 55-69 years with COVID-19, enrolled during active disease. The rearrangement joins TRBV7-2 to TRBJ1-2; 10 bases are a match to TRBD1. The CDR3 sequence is CASSHSGTGEGEDGYTF. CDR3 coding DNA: TGTGCCAGCAGCCATTCCGGGACAGGGGAAGGTGAGGATGGCTACACCTTC.